This TCR beta chain was sequenced in a study of shared clonotypes between healthy human individuals. Produced via immunoSEQ multiplex PCR; TCRdb's table is partial and in-frame only. This sample has millions of clones, with around 90% found just once. Looked up from germline, CDR1 is SGHNT and CDR2 is YYREEE (reference sequence). The V gene end was trimmed by 4 bases and the J gene end by 7 bases; junction bases not matched to a gene: 11. The CDR3 contains 14 residues. The sample was naive CD4+ T cells sorted from blood. The subset was: CD45RA+ positively selected. This clonotype was obtained from a man aged 18 to 29 in good health. The chain joins TRBV5-4 to TRBJ2-7, with 7 positions matching TRBD2. The CDR3 DNA is TGTGCCAGCAGCACGGGGACCCGGCGGGGGGAGCAGTACTTC. Translation gives CASSTGTRRGEQYF. The full variable domain, in which reference TRBV5-4 and TRBJ2-7 provide the parts outside the CDR3, is ETGVTQSPTHLIKTRGQQVTLRCSSQSGHNTVSWYQQALGQGPQFIFQYYREEENGRGNFPPRFSGLQFPNYSSELNVNALELDDSALYLCASSTGTRRGEQYFGPGTRLTVT.